This T cell receptor (beta chain) comes out of a study of blood T cell repertoires in COVID-19. Allocation to cohorts depended on clinical history reported by the participants. In its sample, this clone ranks as large (0.1 to 1%). Original data processing: By means of reference gene primer amplification, nucleated cell counts were estimated. The assay was immunoSEQ multiplex PCR, and TCRdb's table has in-frame clones only and misses some. V, J and clone size are taken as reported in that table, and D and trimming were inferred from the DNA itself. The sample lists 200,000 to 250,000 clones, approximately 90% occurring once. The sequencing input was PBMCs or T cells enriched from blood (not recorded which). The sequence was obtained from a man under 40 who had recovered from COVID-19.

The CDR3 loop reads CAWSPSTGRWVKGYTF. In DNA, the CDR3 is TGTGCCTGGAGTCCCTCAACAGGGCGCTGGGTTAAGGGCTACACCTTC. The chain couples TRBV30 to TRBJ1-2; D possibly corresponds to TRBD1 (6 bases). The germline CDR1 and CDR2 sequences are GTSNPN and SVGIG (reference sequence). Deletions cut 2 bases from V and 8 bases from J, with 24 bases between. This CDR3 contains 16 residues.